This T cell receptor beta chain was sequenced during a study of a mutant IDH1 vaccine in newly diagnosed glioma. Study as a whole: Vaccination was launched 4-6 weeks after radiotherapy alone, or with temozolomide cycles. Sex among treated patients split about 62% male, around 38% female; mean age was roughly 42 years. Most patients had radiochemotherapy with temozolomide before enrollment; others had one alone. Regarding the study as a whole: Patients showed vaccine-induced immune responses at a rate of roughly 94%.

Time point noted: week 5, during vaccination. One vaccine dose held 300 ug of mutant IDH1 20-mer peptide and came with topical imiquimod. In this sample, this clone turned up a few times. Its antigen is not known. The data were produced by immunoSEQ multiplex PCR, yet TCRdb's version contains in-frame clones alone and is incomplete. The table shows about 58,000 clones, with about 86% occurring only once. The CDR3 totals 15 residues. V lost 0 bases to trimming and J lost 4 bases; unmatched junction nucleotides: 4. Per germline, CDR1 LNHDA and CDR2 SQIVND (reference sequence). The sequence derives from a woman in her forties or fifties with glioma. V usage is TRBV19 and J usage is TRBJ1-2; 8 bases are a match to TRBD1. The input for sequencing was PBMCs, taken from a glioma patient whose treatment included an IDH1 peptide vaccine. DNA of the CDR3: TGTGCCAGTAGTATAGATGGCCAGGGGGCCTATGGCTACACCTTC. This sequence encodes CASSIDGQGAYGYTF.